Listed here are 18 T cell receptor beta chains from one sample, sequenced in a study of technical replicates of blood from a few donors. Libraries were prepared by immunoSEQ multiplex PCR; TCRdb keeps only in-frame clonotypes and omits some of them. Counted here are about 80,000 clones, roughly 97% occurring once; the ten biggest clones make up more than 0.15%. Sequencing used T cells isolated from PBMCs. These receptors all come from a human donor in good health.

The CDR3 DNA reads as TGTGCCAGCAAAAGGAGGGACAGGGAATCCCTAGGGACTGAAGCTTTCTTT. Translation: CASKRRDRESLGTEAFF. The gene calls are TRBV28 and TRBJ1-1; TRBD1 matches 9 bases. CDR3 length: 17 residues. With 7 bases clipped from V and 5 bases from J, the junction kept 17 bases outside the gene matches. Germline V gives CDR1 MDHEN, CDR2 SYDVKM. The full variable domain, in which reference TRBV28 and TRBJ1-1 provide the parts outside the CDR3, is DVKVTQSSRYLVKRTGEKVFLECVQDMDHENMFWYRQDPGLGLRLIYFSYDVKMKEKGDIPEGYSVSREKKERFSLILESASTNQTSMYLCASKRRDRESLGTEAFFGQGTRLTVV.

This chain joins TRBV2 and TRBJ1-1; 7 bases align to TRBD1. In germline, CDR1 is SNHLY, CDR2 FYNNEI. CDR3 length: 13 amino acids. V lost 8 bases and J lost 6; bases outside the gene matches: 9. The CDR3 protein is CASGTDRAAEAFF. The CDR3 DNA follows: TGTGCCAGCGGAACCGACAGGGCGGCTGAAGCTTTCTTT.

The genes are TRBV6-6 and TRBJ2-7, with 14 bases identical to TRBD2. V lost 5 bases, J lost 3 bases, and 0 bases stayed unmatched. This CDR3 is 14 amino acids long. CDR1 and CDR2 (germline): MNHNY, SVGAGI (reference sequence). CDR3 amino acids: CASSGTSGSYEQYF. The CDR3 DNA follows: TGTGCCAGCAGTGGGACTAGCGGGAGCTACGAGCAGTACTTC.

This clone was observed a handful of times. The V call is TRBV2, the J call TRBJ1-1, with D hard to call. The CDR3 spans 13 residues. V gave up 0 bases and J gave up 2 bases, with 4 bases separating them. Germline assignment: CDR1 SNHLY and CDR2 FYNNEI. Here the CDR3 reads CASSEATNTEAFF. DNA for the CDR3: TGTGCCAGCAGTGAAGCCACAAACACTGAAGCTTTCTTT. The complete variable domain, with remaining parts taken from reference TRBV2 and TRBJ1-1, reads EPEVTQTPSHQVTQMGQEVILRCVPISNHLYFYWYRQILGQKVEFLVSFYNNEISEKSEIFDDQFSVERPDGSNFTLKIRSTKLEDSAMYFCASSEATNTEAFFGQGTRLTVV.

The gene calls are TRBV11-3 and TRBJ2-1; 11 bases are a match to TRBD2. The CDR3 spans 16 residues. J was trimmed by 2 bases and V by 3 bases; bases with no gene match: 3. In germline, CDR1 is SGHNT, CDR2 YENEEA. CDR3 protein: CASSLPSGGTYNEQFF. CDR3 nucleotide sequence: TGTGCCAGCAGCTTGCCTAGCGGGGGGACCTACAATGAGCAGTTCTTC.

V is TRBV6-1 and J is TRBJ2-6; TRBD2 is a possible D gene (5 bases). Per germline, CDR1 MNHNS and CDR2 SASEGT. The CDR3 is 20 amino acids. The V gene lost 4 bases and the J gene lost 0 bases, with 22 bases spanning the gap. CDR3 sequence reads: CASSVVAARPRGSGANVLTF. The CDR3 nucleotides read TGTGCCAGCAGTGTGGTTGCCGCACGACCCCGGGGCTCTGGGGCCAACGTCCTGACTTTC.

CDR3 nucleotide sequence: TGTGCCAGCAGTGATGGGGTACAGGGAACAGATACGCAGTATTTT. It codes for CASSDGVQGTDTQYF. The V gene is TRBV2, the J gene TRBJ2-3; D may be TRBD1 (6 bases). Germline V gene data show CDR1 as SNHLY and CDR2 as FYNNEI. Trimming removed 3 bases from V and 3 bases from J, with 13 bases in between. This CDR3 is 15 amino acids long.

In nucleotides, the CDR3 is TGCGCCAGCAGCTTCACTGGGGGACTAGCGACCGCTAGCACAGATACGCAGTATTTT. Translated, it gives CASSFTGGLATASTDTQYF. The chain is built from TRBV5-1 and TRBJ2-3, with 10 bases that match TRBD2. V shed 2 bases and J 0 bases; nucleotides not matched to a gene: 12. Germline CDR1 reads SGHRS; CDR2 reads YFSETQ. The CDR3 extends over 19 amino acids.

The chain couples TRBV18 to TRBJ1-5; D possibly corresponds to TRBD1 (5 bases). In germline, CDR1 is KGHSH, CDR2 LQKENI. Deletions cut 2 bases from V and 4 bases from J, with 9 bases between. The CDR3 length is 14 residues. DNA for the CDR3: TGTGCCAGCTCACCAATACAGGATAATCAGCCCCAGCATTTT. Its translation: CASSPIQDNQPQHF.

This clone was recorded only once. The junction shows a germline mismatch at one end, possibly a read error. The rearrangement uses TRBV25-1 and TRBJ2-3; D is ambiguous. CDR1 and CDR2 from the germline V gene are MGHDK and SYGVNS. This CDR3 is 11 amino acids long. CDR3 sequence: CASSEWATHYF. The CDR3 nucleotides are TGTGCCAGCAGTGAGTGGGCTACGCACTATTTT.

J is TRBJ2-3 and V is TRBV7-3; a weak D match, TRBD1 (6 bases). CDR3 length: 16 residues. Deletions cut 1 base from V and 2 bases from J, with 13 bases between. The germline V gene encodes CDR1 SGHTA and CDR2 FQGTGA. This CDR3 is CASSLRSDRNTDTQYF. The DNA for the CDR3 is TGTGCCAGCAGCTTAAGATCGGACAGAAACACAGATACGCAGTATTTT.

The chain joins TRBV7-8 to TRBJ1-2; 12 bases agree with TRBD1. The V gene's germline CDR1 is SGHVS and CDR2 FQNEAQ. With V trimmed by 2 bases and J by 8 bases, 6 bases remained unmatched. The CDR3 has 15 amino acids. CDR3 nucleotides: TGTGCCAGCAGCTTAAGGGGACAGGGGGCAGGCGGCTACACCTTC. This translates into CASSLRGQGAGGYTF.

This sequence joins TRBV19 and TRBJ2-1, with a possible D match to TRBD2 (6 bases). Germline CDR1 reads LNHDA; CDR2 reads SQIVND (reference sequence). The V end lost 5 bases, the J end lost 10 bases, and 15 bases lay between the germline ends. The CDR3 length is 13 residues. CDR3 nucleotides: TGTGCCAGTAGTGCGGGATTCGCATGGGAGCAGTTCTTC. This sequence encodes CASSAGFAWEQFF. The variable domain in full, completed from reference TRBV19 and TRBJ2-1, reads DGGITQSPKYLFRKEGQNVTLSCEQNLNHDAMYWYRQDPGQGLRLIYYSQIVNDFQKGDIAEGYSVSREKKESFPLTVTSAQKNPTAFYLCASSAGFAWEQFFGPGTRLTVL.

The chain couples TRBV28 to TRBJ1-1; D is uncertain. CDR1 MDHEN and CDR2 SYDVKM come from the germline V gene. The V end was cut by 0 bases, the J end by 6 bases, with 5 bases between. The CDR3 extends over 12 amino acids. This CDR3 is CASSLWGSEAFF. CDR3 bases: TGTGCCAGCAGTTTATGGGGCTCTGAAGCTTTCTTT. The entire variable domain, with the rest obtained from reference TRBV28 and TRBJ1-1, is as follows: DVKVTQSSRYLVKRTGEKVFLECVQDMDHENMFWYRQDPGLGLRLIYFSYDVKMKEKGDIPEGYSVSREKKERFSLILESASTNQTSMYLCASSLWGSEAFFGQGTRLTVV.

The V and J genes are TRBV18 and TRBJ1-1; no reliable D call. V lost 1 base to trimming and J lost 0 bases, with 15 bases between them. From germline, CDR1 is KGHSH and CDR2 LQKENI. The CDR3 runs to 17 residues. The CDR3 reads CASSPLRAHGVNTEAFF. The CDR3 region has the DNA TGTGCCAGCTCACCACTTAGGGCCCACGGGGTGAACACTGAAGCTTTCTTT.

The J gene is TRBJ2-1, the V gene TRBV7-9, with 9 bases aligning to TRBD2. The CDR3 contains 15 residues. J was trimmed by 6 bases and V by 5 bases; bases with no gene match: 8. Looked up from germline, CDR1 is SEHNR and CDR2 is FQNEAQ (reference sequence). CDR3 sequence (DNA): TGTGCCAGCAGCCCGGGGGTTAGCGGGGGCAATGAGCAGTTCTTC. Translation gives CASSPGVSGGNEQFF.

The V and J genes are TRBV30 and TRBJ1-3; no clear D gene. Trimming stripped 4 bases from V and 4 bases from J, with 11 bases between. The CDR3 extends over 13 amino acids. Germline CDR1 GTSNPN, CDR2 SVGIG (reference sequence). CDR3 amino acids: CAWISVLGNTIYF. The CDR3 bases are TGTGCCTGGATCAGCGTGCTGGGAAACACCATATATTTT.

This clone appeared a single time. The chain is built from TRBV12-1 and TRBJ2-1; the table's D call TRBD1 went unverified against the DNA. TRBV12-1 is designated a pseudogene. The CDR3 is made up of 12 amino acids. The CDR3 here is CASSSRGREQFF. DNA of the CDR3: TGTGCCAGCAGCTCCAGGGGCCGTGAGCAGTTCTTC.